The 28 T cell receptor beta chains below come from one sample, sequenced in a study of TIL therapy for anti-PD-1-resistant metastatic lung cancer. This was the immunoSEQ v3 assay. Clones were read by immunoSEQ multiplex PCR, and TCRdb kept only the in-frame ones, dropping some. The sample consists of 45,000 to 60,000 clones, around 80% of them appearing once. Time point noted: pre-treatment sample, taken before nivolumab and TIL therapy. The material was blood, obtained at baseline. The receptors were sampled from a woman between 30 and 80 years old with non-small cell lung cancer.

The V call is TRBV5-6, the J call TRBJ2-7; possibly TRBD2 for D (5 bases). Germline V CDR1 and CDR2: SGHDT, YYEEEE. The V end was cut by 4 bases, the J end by 2 bases, with 16 bases between. The CDR3 sequence is 15 residues long. The CDR3 is CASSEGAVLAYEQYF. CDR3 bases: TGTGCCAGCAGCGAGGGAGCCGTCCTCGCCTACGAGCAGTACTTC.

The chain couples TRBV23-1 to TRBJ2-7; D possibly matches TRBD1 or TRBD2 (5 bases each). TRBV23-1 belongs to the ORF category, with a function that is uncertain. CDR3 length: 16 residues. Between the trimmed V and J ends, which lost 3 bases and 0 bases, there was a span of 15 bases. The CDR3 DNA is TGCGCCAGCAGTCATTGCCCGGGACGGATCTCCTACGAGCAGTACTTC. It translates to CASSHCPGRISYEQYF.

V is TRBV6-1 and J is TRBJ2-7, with D possibly TRBD1 on 7 matching bases. The CDR3 has 14 residues. Germline V lookup: CDR1 MNHNS, CDR2 SASEGT. The germline V and J ends were trimmed by 8 bases and 3 bases, with 17 bases remaining between them. The CDR3 DNA sequence: TGTGCCAGCTGGAGGCGGGGACAGATCTACGAGCAGTACTTC. Translation: CASWRRGQIYEQYF.

This sequence joins TRBV28 and TRBJ2-5; the match to TRBD1 covers 7 bases. Germline CDR1 reads MDHEN; CDR2 reads SYDVKM. This CDR3 is built from 15 residues. The ends lost 3 bases at V and 2 bases at J; junction bases unmatched: 6. This chain's CDR3 is CASSFSGTAQETQYF. CDR3 coding DNA: TGTGCCAGCAGTTTTTCCGGGACAGCACAAGAGACCCAGTACTTC.

The chain employs TRBV5-1 and TRBJ2-2; either TRBD1 or TRBD2 may supply D (5 bases each). The CDR3 is 16 amino acids. Germline-derived CDR1 and CDR2 are SGHRS and YFSETQ. V lost 4 bases, J lost 0 bases, and 13 bases lay in between. The CDR3, as DNA: TGCGCCAGCAGCGGGACGAAGGGAACGAACACCGGGGAGCTGTTTTTT. It translates to CASSGTKGTNTGELFF. Drawing the rest from reference TRBV5-1 and TRBJ2-2, the complete variable domain is KAGVTQTPRYLIKTRGQQVTLSCSPISGHRSVSWYQQTPGQGLQFLFEYFSETQRNKGNFPGRFSGRQFSNSRSEMNVSTLELGDSALYLCASSGTKGTNTGELFFGEGSRLTVL.

The rearrangement uses TRBV2 and TRBJ1-4, with 8 nucleotides matching TRBD1. CDR1 and CDR2 (germline): SNHLY, FYNNEI. V shed 6 bases and J 7 bases; nucleotides not matched to a gene: 7. The length of the CDR3 is 14 residues. Here the CDR3 DNA reads TGTGCCAGCAGAGTCCGGGACAGGAGTGAAAAACTGTTTTTT. Encoded protein: CASRVRDRSEKLFF.

This CDR3 is CASSRSDRGTEAFF. DNA for the CDR3: TGTGCCAGCAGCCGCTCGGACAGGGGCACTGAAGCTTTCTTT. The chain recombines TRBV5-4 with TRBJ1-1, with 9 bases that match TRBD1. The CDR3 length is 14 residues. V lost 4 bases, J lost 4 bases, and 5 bases stayed unmatched. In germline, CDR1 is SGHNT, CDR2 YYREEE (reference sequence).

This rearrangement joins TRBV7-2 to TRBJ2-5, with D perhaps TRBD2 (6 bases). The CDR3 totals 15 residues. V lost 3 bases and J 2 bases, leaving 13 bases between the germline ends. CDR1 is SGHTA and CDR2 is FQGNSA in the germline V gene. The CDR3 nucleotides read TGTGCCAGCAGCTTGATGGCGGGGAGTCAAGAGACCCAGTACTTC. It encodes CASSLMAGSQETQYF.

This clone was detected a few times. J is TRBJ1-1 and V is TRBV13; D might be TRBD1 (6 bases). Trimming took off 11 bases at V and 0 bases at J, with 10 bases between the two ends. Germline V gene data show CDR1 as PRHDT and CDR2 as FYEKMQ (reference sequence). The CDR3 runs 12 residues. For the CDR3, the DNA is TGTGCCGGAGGGGGAATGAACACTGAAGCTTTCTTT. Residues: CAGGGMNTEAFF.

The genes are TRBV5-6 and TRBJ1-5; weak D call: TRBD1 (6 bases). The V and J ends lost 3 bases and 9 bases respectively, with 16 bases between them. The germline V gene encodes CDR1 SGHDT and CDR2 YYEEEE. This CDR3 region has 14 residues. CDR3 protein: CASSSTPGAWPQHF. CDR3 DNA sequence: TGTGCCAGCAGCTCGACCCCAGGGGCATGGCCCCAGCATTTT.

The chain employs TRBV19 and TRBJ2-3; 11 positions match TRBD2. The V and J ends lost 2 bases and 9 bases, in that order; junction bases with no gene match: 1. The length of the CDR3 is 13 residues. Germline V lookup: CDR1 LNHDA, CDR2 SQIVND (reference sequence). CDR3 loop: CASSITSGGTQYF. The CDR3 region has the DNA TGTGCCAGTAGTATAACTAGCGGGGGCACGCAGTATTTT. The whole variable domain, remainder taken from reference TRBV19 and TRBJ2-3, is DGGITQSPKYLFRKEGQNVTLSCEQNLNHDAMYWYRQDPGQGLRLIYYSQIVNDFQKGDIAEGYSVSREKKESFPLTVTSAQKNPTAFYLCASSITSGGTQYFGPGTRLTVL.

The V call is TRBV29-1, the J call TRBJ1-2; a possible D gene is TRBD1 (5 bases). Germline V gene sequence: CDR1 SQVTM, CDR2 ANQGSEA. Trimming took off 5 bases at V and 2 bases at J, with 9 bases between the two ends. The CDR3 runs 12 residues. The DNA for the CDR3 is TGCAGCGTTAAAGGGGCCAACTATGGCTACACCTTC. It specifies CSVKGANYGYTF.

The gene calls are TRBV27 and TRBJ2-2, with D uncertain. Trimming removed 3 bases from V and 1 base from J, with 6 bases in between. The CDR3 runs to 14 residues. The V gene's germline CDR1 is MNHEY and CDR2 SMNVEV (reference sequence). CDR3 coding DNA: TGTGCCAGCAGTTTTGCAGAGAACACCGGGGAGCTGTTTTTT. This codes for CASSFAENTGELFF.

The chain recombines TRBV18 with TRBJ2-3; D uncertain. The V gene's germline CDR1 is KGHSH and CDR2 LQKENI. Between the trimmed V and J ends, which lost 3 bases and 0 bases, there was a span of 1 base. The CDR3 is 12 amino acids. Written as DNA, the CDR3 is TGTGCCAGCTCACCGAGCACAGATACGCAGTATTTT. Translation: CASSPSTDTQYF.

The chain carries TRBV5-8 and TRBJ2-2, with a weak D call TRBD2 (6 bases). The germline gives CDR1 SGHTS, CDR2 YDEGEE. This CDR3 region has 17 residues. The ends were cut back, 6 bases at V and 1 base at J, with 19 bases in the middle. CDR3: CASTLYAGGGNTGELFF. Here the CDR3 DNA reads TGTGCCAGCACCCTGTACGCCGGGGGTGGGAACACCGGGGAGCTGTTTTTT.

This sequence joins TRBV4-1 and TRBJ1-2; 10 bases fit TRBD1. The CDR3 sequence is 16 residues long. Unmatched junction bases numbered 9, after V lost 0 bases and J lost 8 bases. CDR1 is MGHRA, CDR2 YSYEKL, per germline. The CDR3 loop reads CASSQDAGQGLGGYTF. Here the CDR3 DNA reads TGCGCCAGCAGCCAAGATGCGGGACAGGGGCTGGGCGGCTACACCTTC.

The table lists this clone with a few counts. V gene TRBV11-2 combines with J gene TRBJ1-6; D is perhaps TRBD1 (6 bases). This CDR3 is built from 15 residues. In germline, CDR1 is SGHAT, CDR2 FQNNGV. V shed 2 bases and J shed 7 bases, with 12 bases lying between them. CDR3 in DNA: TGTGCCAGCAGCTTACTACAGGGCGGGAATTCACCCCTCCACTTT. The encoded protein is CASSLLQGGNSPLHF.

This clone was seen more than once but under ten times. The V and J genes are TRBV30 and TRBJ2-6, with D tentatively TRBD1 (6 bases). Germline V gene data show CDR1 as GTSNPN and CDR2 as SVGIG (reference sequence). V lost 1 base and J lost 1, with 26 bases in between. This CDR3 spans 21 amino acids. DNA of the CDR3: TGTGCCTGGAGTGCTCGCGCTTTCCGGGACACACTACTATCTGGGGCCAACGTCCTGACTTTC. Its protein product is CAWSARAFRDTLLSGANVLTF.

V and J are TRBV28 and TRBJ2-7; D unresolved. The CDR3 runs to 15 residues. V was clipped by 6 bases and J by 0 bases, with 15 bases between them. Germline CDR1 and CDR2: MDHEN and SYDVKM. CDR3 residues: CASSPTGPLSYEQYF. The CDR3 region has the DNA TGTGCCAGCAGCCCCACCGGGCCACTCTCCTACGAGCAGTACTTC.

The chain links TRBV11-2 to TRBJ2-4, with 7 positions matching TRBD2. CDR1 is SGHAT, CDR2 FQNNGV, per germline. The CDR3 spans 16 residues. Trimming took 1 base from V and 9 from J; bases not matched to a gene: 12. CDR3 coding DNA: TGTGCCAGCAGCTTAGTTCCGGGACTATCTAATAGCATTCAGTACTTC. This encodes CASSLVPGLSNSIQYF. The full variable domain, its missing parts supplied by reference TRBV11-2 and TRBJ2-4, is EAGVAQSPRYKIIEKRQSVAFWCNPISGHATLYWYQQILGQGPKLLIQFQNNGVVDDSQLPKDRFSAERLKGVDSTLKIQPAKLEDSAVYLCASSLVPGLSNSIQYFGAGTRLSVL.

This CDR3 is CASSLDSGTEQFF. The CDR3 DNA is TGTGCCAGCAGCTTAGATAGCGGGACTGAGCAGTTCTTC. J is TRBJ2-1 and V is TRBV11-2; 8 bases agree with TRBD2. With V trimmed by 0 bases and J by 9 bases, 1 base remained unmatched. This CDR3 is built from 13 residues. Germline lookup yields CDR1 SGHAT and CDR2 FQNNGV.

The chain is built from TRBV7-6 and TRBJ2-3; D is perhaps TRBD2 (5 bases). The CDR3 runs to 16 residues. V lost 3 bases, J lost 6 bases, and 19 bases lay in between. From germline, CDR1 is SGHVS and CDR2 FNYEAQ. The CDR3 DNA sequence: TGTGCCAGCAGCTTCGTCGGGGTTTCCGGTGGGGATACGCAGTATTTT. Residues: CASSFVGVSGGDTQYF.

This clone was picked up a small number of times. This chain connects TRBV4-1 to TRBJ2-5, with 12 bases aligning to TRBD2. The CDR3 covers 17 residues. V dropped 1 base and J dropped 5; count of bases not matched to a gene: 8. CDR1 MGHRA and CDR2 YSYEKL come from the germline V gene. CDR3 sequence: CASSQGLAGAPRETQYF. In nucleotides, the CDR3 is TGCGCCAGCAGCCAAGGACTAGCGGGAGCTCCCCGGGAGACCCAGTACTTC.

The chain combines TRBV5-4 with TRBJ2-7; possibly TRBD1 or TRBD2 for D (5 bases each). The CDR3 length is 15 residues. The V gene's germline CDR1 is SGHNT and CDR2 YYREEE (reference sequence). V was shortened by 4 bases and J by 2 bases, with 16 bases between the two germline ends. The CDR3 nucleotides read TGTGCCAGCAGCCCCTCCCCTCAGGGAGCCTACGAGCAGTACTTC. It specifies CASSPSPQGAYEQYF.

This rearrangement joins TRBV18 to TRBJ2-1, with 10 bases fitting TRBD2. Germline V gene data show CDR1 as KGHSH and CDR2 as LQKENI. The CDR3 covers 18 residues. V shed 2 bases and J 6 bases; nucleotides not matched to a gene: 13. The CDR3 sequence: CASSPVPSGSPSGNEQFF. DNA of the CDR3: TGTGCCAGCTCACCAGTTCCTAGCGGGAGTCCTTCTGGCAATGAGCAGTTCTTC.

V gene TRBV7-8 combines with J gene TRBJ2-7; 8 bases map to TRBD2. Germline V gene data show CDR1 as SGHVS and CDR2 as FQNEAQ. Unmatched junction bases numbered 9, after V lost 5 bases and J lost 3 bases. CDR3 length: 15 amino acids. CDR3 residues: CASSRAYGGDYEQYF. As DNA, the CDR3 is TGTGCCAGCAGCCGAGCATACGGGGGGGACTACGAGCAGTACTTC.

This clone was detected a few times. The chain combines TRBV5-5 with TRBJ1-4, with D possibly TRBD1 on 6 matching bases. The CDR3 sequence is 15 residues long. Per the germline V gene, CDR1 is SGHKS and CDR2 is YYEKEE (reference sequence). Trimming shortened V by 4 bases and J by 0 bases, and 10 bases separated the two germline ends. DNA of the CDR3: TGTGCCAGCAGCCCAGGGGTTCCAACTAATGAAAAACTGTTTTTT. It yields the protein CASSPGVPTNEKLFF.

V gene TRBV15 combines with J gene TRBJ1-5, with D perhaps TRBD1 (5 bases). The CDR3 totals 16 residues. Trimming left V 0 bases short and J 4 bases short, with 13 bases between. CDR1 is LNHNV and CDR2 is YYDKDF in the germline V gene (reference sequence). This chain's CDR3 is CATSRDHQGRNQPQHF. DNA for the CDR3: TGTGCCACCAGCAGAGATCACCAGGGACGAAATCAGCCCCAGCATTTT.